These T cell receptor beta chains were read from a single sample in a study of T-cell memory formation after mild COVID-19. TCRdb independently ran MiXCR on the 5' RACE reads; one entry per CDR3 protein. Of about half a million distinct CDR3 sequences listed, around a sixth are singletons. The specimen sequenced was PBMCs or a T cell subset sorted from them (not recorded which). These receptors came from an adult woman who had mild COVID-19 (a few samples of this study predate the infection). Cell type and time point are not known. The CDR3 runs from the conserved cysteine through the conserved F or W. The D gene is left open where the match is weak. Clone size is shown for a subset of rows, as once, few, many or a class of expanded clone.

j_call d_call clone_size v_call cdr3_aa cdr3_nt
TRBJ2-1 TRBD2 few TRBV30 CAWSEGAGPDEQFF TGTGCCTGGAGTGAGGGAGCGGGGCCTGATGAGCAGTTCTTC
TRBJ2-7 TRBD2 few TRBV29-1 CSVATSGRSYEQYF TGCAGCGTTGCCACTAGCGGGAGATCCTACGAGCAGTACTTC
TRBJ2-7 TRBD2 . TRBV7-9 CASSAGLAGGTSYEQYF TGTGCCAGCAGCGCGGGACTAGCGGGAGGTACGTCCTACGAGCAGTACTTC
TRBJ2-7 TRBD1 many TRBV15 CATSKDRDREQYF TGTGCCACCTCCAAGGACAGGGATCGCGAGCAGTACTTC
TRBJ2-1 TRBD2 few TRBV7-2 CASSFAGGGGNEQFF TGTGCCAGCAGCTTCGCGGGAGGAGGTGGCAATGAGCAGTTCTTC
TRBJ1-5 . few TRBV11-2 CASSSVGESNQPQHF TGTGCCAGCAGCAGTGTAGGGGAATCCAATCAGCCCCAGCATTTT
TRBJ2-7 . . TRBV12-3/TRBV12-4 CASSAPTGLSYEQYF TGTGCCAGCAGTGCCCCGACAGGCTTATCCTACGAGCAGTACTTC
TRBJ1-2 TRBD1 few TRBV5-1 CASSRSGTANYGYTF TGCGCCAGCAGCCGATCAGGGACAGCAAACTATGGCTACACCTTC
TRBJ1-2 . . TRBV7-8 CATEGGRAGSNYGYTF TGTGCCACCGAGGGGGGTCGGGCGGGCTCTAACTATGGCTACACCTTC
TRBJ2-7 . few TRBV20-1 CSARDLGDSYEQYF TGCAGTGCTAGAGATCTGGGGGACTCCTACGAGCAGTACTTC
TRBJ2-6 . few TRBV19 CASWDGGSSGANVLTF TGTGCCAGCTGGGACGGGGGATCCTCTGGGGCCAACGTCCTGACTTTC
TRBJ2-4 . . TRBV20-1 CSAARTGAKNIQYF TGCAGTGCTGCTAGGACGGGAGCCAAAAACATTCAGTACTTC
TRBJ2-1 . . TRBV5-6 CASSLDSYRHEQFF TGTGCCAGCAGCTTGGACTCCTACCGCCATGAGCAGTTCTTC
TRBJ2-7 . . TRBV4-1 CASSQGEDGAYEQYF TGCGCCAGCAGCCAAGGGGAGGACGGAGCCTACGAGCAGTACTTC
TRBJ2-3 . many TRBV10-3 CAISGGGEAADTQYF TGTGCCATCAGTGGTGGCGGGGAGGCCGCAGATACGCAGTATTTT
TRBJ2-7 . few TRBV12-3/TRBV12-4 CASSLNQFDYEQYF TGTGCCAGCAGTTTAAATCAGTTCGACTACGAGCAGTACTTC
TRBJ2-3 TRBD1 . TRBV24-1 CATSDPVTGPSTDTQYF TGTGCCACCAGTGATCCAGTGACAGGGCCTAGCACAGATACGCAGTATTTT
TRBJ1-1 . . TRBV7-2 CASSSPTRNTEAFF TGTGCCAGCAGCTCGCCGACTCGGAACACTGAAGCTTTCTTT
TRBJ1-2 TRBD1 . TRBV19 CASSPGQGEGYGYTF TGTGCCAGTAGTCCAGGACAGGGAGAAGGCTATGGCTACACCTTC
TRBJ1-5 . . TRBV7-9 CASSLSGQNQPQHF TGTGCCAGCAGCTTATCGGGCCAGAATCAGCCCCAGCATTTT
TRBJ2-1 . . TRBV29-1 CSVEGLGQFNEQFF TGCAGCGTTGAAGGCCTCGGGCAGTTCAATGAGCAGTTCTTC
TRBJ1-4 . few TRBV29-1 CSVLDRSEKLFF TGCAGCGTCCTGGACCGTAGCGAAAAACTGTTTTTT
TRBJ2-7 TRBD2 . TRBV4-3 CASSQDIQSSGPYEQYF TGCGCCAGCAGCCAAGATATTCAGTCTAGCGGGCCCTACGAGCAGTACTTC
TRBJ2-3 TRBD1 few TRBV9 CASSPGTGGVRDTQYF TGTGCCAGCAGCCCCGGGACAGGGGGTGTCCGAGATACGCAGTATTTT
TRBJ1-2 TRBD1 few TRBV5-1 CASSRDRVEGYTF TGCGCCAGCAGCAGAGACAGGGTAGAGGGCTACACCTTC
TRBJ1-2 . few TRBV29-1 CSVGTGDYGYTF TGCAGCGTTGGAACAGGCGACTATGGCTACACCTTC